These T cell receptor beta chains were read from a single sample in a study of beta chain features in type 1 diabetes. Method: immunoSEQ multiplex PCR; TCRdb's copy keeps in-frame clones and lacks some. The data contain hundreds of thousands of clones, 15% to 18% of them singletons. The sample was naive CD4+ T cells from blood. The source is a man in his late teens or twenties in good health. Both conserved end residues are part of each CDR3. Fields, in order: D gene, J gene, clone size, V gene, CDR3 DNA, CDR3 protein. The D gene is left open where the match is weak. Size tells how often a clone was seen (once, few, many) or the class of an expanded clone, and some rows leave it out.

- | TRBJ2-7 | - | TRBV29-1 | TGCAGCGTTGAAGATGTGGGGACAAACTCCTACGAGCAGTACTTC | CSVEDVGTNSYEQYF
TRBD1 | TRBJ2-3 | - | TRBV5-1 | TGCGCCAGCAGCTTGGGACAGGGGGCCTCTAGCACAGATACGCAGTATTTT | CASSLGQGASSTDTQYF
TRBD1 | TRBJ1-2 | - | TRBV13 | TGTGCCAGCCAAAGGGGACAGGGGTATGGCTACACCTTC | CASQRGQGYGYTF
- | TRBJ2-7 | - | TRBV6-6 | TGTGCCAGCAGTTACCCGGGAACCTGGGAGCAGTACTTC | CASSYPGTWEQYF
TRBD2 | TRBJ2-1 | few | TRBV2 | TGTGCCAGCAGTGTACTAGCGGGGGGCATTTACAATGAGCAGTTCTTC | CASSVLAGGIYNEQFF
TRBD2 | TRBJ2-7 | - | TRBV10-3 | TGTGCCACAGGGACTAGCGGGAGTTACGAGCAGTACTTC | CATGTSGSYEQYF
TRBD2 | TRBJ2-5 | - | TRBV28 | TGTGCCAGCAGTTTGTCTAGCGGGCACCAAGAGACCCAGTACTTC | CASSLSSGHQETQYF
TRBD2 | TRBJ2-4 | - | TRBV4-1 | TGCGCCAGCAGCCAGGAGAGACTAGCGAAAACCTTATTAGCCAAAAACATTCAGTACTTC | CASSQERLAKTLLAKNIQYF
TRBD1 | TRBJ1-5 | - | TRBV7-2 | TGTGCCAGCAGCTTACAGACAGGGCTTGGACAGCCCCAGCATTTT | CASSLQTGLGQPQHF
TRBD2 | TRBJ2-7 | - | TRBV5-6 | TGTGCCAGCAGCTACTACCAGCGGGGCAGCTCCTACGAGCAGTACTTC | CASSYYQRGSSYEQYF
- | TRBJ1-1 | few | TRBV29-1 | TGCAGCGTTGCTCGCCGACGGCAGGATCGAGCTTTCTTT | CSVARRRQDRAFF
- | TRBJ2-1 | few | TRBV14 | TGTGCCAGCAGCCAAGTACGGGGCACAAATTCCTACAATGAGCAGTTCTTC | CASSQVRGTNSYNEQFF
- | TRBJ2-1 | few | TRBV9 | TGTGCCAGCAGCGCCCAGATCCCCCCCAGGGGCAATGAGCAGTTCTTC | CASSAQIPPRGNEQFF
- | TRBJ1-1 | - | TRBV7-2 | TGTGCCAGCACGGGGGGCACTGAAGCTTTCTTT | CASTGGTEAFF
- | TRBJ2-5 | few | TRBV14 | TGTGCCAGCAGCCAAGGGTACCAAGAGACCCAGTACTTC | CASSQGYQETQYF
- | TRBJ1-2 | - | TRBV5-1 | TGCGCCAGCACCCCGGCAGGGAATTTGAAAGGCTACACCTTC | CASTPAGNLKGYTF
- | TRBJ2-7 | - | TRBV18 | TGTGCCAGCTCACCACAACCAGGGTTGTTCCAGTACTTC | CASSPQPGLFQYF
TRBD2 | TRBJ2-2 | - | TRBV7-2 | TGTGCCAGCAGACTAACTAGCGGGGGGGCCGCGTACGGGGAGCTGTTTTTT | CASRLTSGGAAYGELFF
- | TRBJ2-1 | - | TRBV7-9 | TGTGCCAGCAGCTTCCCCCCAGGGAGCGTAAGTTCCTACAATGAGCAGTTCTTC | CASSFPPGSVSSYNEQFF
TRBD1 | TRBJ2-2 | - | TRBV5-6 | TGTGCCAGCAGCCGACGGACAGGGTTAAACACCGGGGAGCTGTTTTTT | CASSRRTGLNTGELFF
TRBD2 | TRBJ2-7 | - | TRBV28 | TGTGCCAGCACCCTGCCGGGACTAGCGGGAGTTTACGAGCAGTACTTC | CASTLPGLAGVYEQYF
- | TRBJ1-5 | few | TRBV4-1 | TGCGCCAGCAGCAAAGCGGTCAGGGGTCAGCCCCAGCATTTT | CASSKAVRGQPQHF
- | TRBJ2-3 | few | TRBV5-4 | TGTGCCAGCAGCTTGGGACGGGGTAGCACAGATACGCAGTATTTT | CASSLGRGSTDTQYF
- | TRBJ1-5 | few | TRBV7-9 | TGTGCCAGCAGCACTAGCAATCAGCCCCAGCATTTT | CASSTSNQPQHF
- | TRBJ1-2 | - | TRBV9 | TGTGCCAGCAGCCCCCGGGTAGCGTCTAACTATGGCTACACCTTC | CASSPRVASNYGYTF
- | TRBJ2-1 | - | TRBV2 | TGTGCCAGCAGGCTAGTGAACAATGAGCAGTTCTTC | CASRLVNNEQFF
- | TRBJ2-2 | few | TRBV9 | TGTGCCAGCAGCGTAGATGGAGTCACCGGGGAGCTGTTTTTT | CASSVDGVTGELFF
TRBD2 | TRBJ2-2 | - | TRBV27 | TGTGCCAGCAGTTTAGACAGCGGGGCCACGGGGACCGGGGAGCTGTTTTTT | CASSLDSGATGTGELFF
- | TRBJ2-1 | few | TRBV29-1 | TGCAGCGTTGGCCCTTTCGACAGGGTGAGGGGGGGTGAGCAGTTCTTC | CSVGPFDRVRGGEQFF
- | TRBJ2-5 | few | TRBV7-7 | TGTGCTAGCAGCTCCAGGGGAGATGGGGAGACCCAGTACTTC | CASSSRGDGETQYF
TRBD2 | TRBJ2-7 | - | TRBV2 | TGTGCCAACACTGAGGGAGGGAAGGCCTACGAGCAGTACTTC | CANTEGGKAYEQYF
- | TRBJ1-2 | few | TRBV2 | TGTGCCAGCAGCCCAGGGACGGATGGCTACACCTTC | CASSPGTDGYTF
- | TRBJ1-5 | - | TRBV6-5 | TGTGCCAGCAGTTACTCGAACAGAATCCAGCCCCAGCATTTT | CASSYSNRIQPQHF
- | TRBJ1-1 | - | TRBV13 | TGTGCCAGCAGCCAAAGGGGGACTGAAGCTTTCTTT | CASSQRGTEAFF
- | TRBJ2-5 | - | TRBV4-2 | TGTGCCAGCAGCCAAGGGGGAGGAGGGGAGACCCAGTACTTC | CASSQGGGGETQYF
- | TRBJ1-3 | - | TRBV14 | TGTGCCAGCAGCCAAGACATCTCTGGAAACACCATATATTTT | CASSQDISGNTIYF
- | TRBJ1-1 | few | TRBV29-1 | TGCAGCGGCCACAGGGAGAGCACTGAAGCTTTCTTT | CSGHRESTEAFF